The 27 T cell receptor beta chains presented below share a single source sample, sequenced in a study of cytomegalovirus exposure and HLA in healthy donors. The PCR had 60 Vbeta and 13 Jbeta primers. TCRdb's copy holds only in-frame clones and misses some; the assay was immunoSEQ multiplex PCR. Counted here are about 270,000 clones, roughly 89% occurring once; the ten biggest clones make up around 4.2%. Sequencing was carried out using PBMCs. These TCRs come from a man aged 40-49 years in good health and CMV-seropositive.

The chain links TRBV2 to TRBJ2-7; D gene uncertain. The CDR3 spans 13 residues. V lost 4 bases to trimming and J lost 0 bases, with 7 bases between them. CDR1 is SNHLY, CDR2 FYNNEI, per germline. CDR3 nucleotide sequence: TGTGCCAGCAGTGGAAGTAGCTCCTACGAGCAGTACTTC. It translates to CASSGSSSYEQYF.

This clone was found once. CDR3 bases: TGTGCCAGCAGCATCCCCGACCCCCATCTAGCCGAAACTAGCACAGATACGCAGTATTTT. Translated, it gives CASSIPDPHLAETSTDTQYF. The chain combines TRBV21-1 with TRBJ2-3; the D segment call TRBD2 is taken from the table without a DNA check. TRBV21-1 is a pseudogene segment. This CDR3 comprises 20 residues.

The chain recombines TRBV7-8 with TRBJ2-3, with D possibly matching TRBD1 (5 bases). Germline lookup yields CDR1 SGHVS and CDR2 FQNEAQ. Between the trimmed V and J ends, which lost 5 bases and 4 bases, there was a span of 7 bases. The CDR3 covers 12 residues. CDR3 in DNA: TGTGCCAGCAGCATCAGGGCAGATACGCAGTATTTT. Residues: CASSIRADTQYF. The variable domain in full, with the rest retrieved from reference TRBV7-8 and TRBJ2-3, is GAGVSQSPRYKVAKRGQDVALRCDPISGHVSLFWYQQALGQGPEFLTYFQNEAQLDKSGLPSDRFFAERPEGSVSTLKIQRTQQEDSAVYLCASSIRADTQYFGPGTRLTVL.

V and J are TRBV19 and TRBJ1-5; a weak D match, TRBD1 (6 bases). Trimming removed 8 bases from V and 4 bases from J, with 15 bases in between. The CDR3 loop spans 14 amino acids. Germline CDR1 reads LNHDA; CDR2 reads SQIVND (reference sequence). The CDR3: CASSDSLVNQPQHF. For the CDR3, the DNA is TGTGCCAGTTCGGACAGTTTAGTGAATCAGCCCCAGCATTTT.

The rearrangement links TRBV10-3 to TRBJ2-3, with D hard to call. The CDR3 runs to 12 residues. The germline gives CDR1 ENHRY, CDR2 SYGVKD. Trimming cost V 3 bases and J 3 bases, with 4 bases left between them. The CDR3 DNA reads TGTGCCATCAGTGATGCGACAGATACGCAGTATTTT. Its protein product is CAISDATDTQYF.

This sequence joins TRBV4-2 and TRBJ2-1; 7 nucleotides match TRBD2. This CDR3 spans 16 amino acids. The germline V gene encodes CDR1 LGHNA and CDR2 YNFKEQ. The V and J ends lost 4 bases and 4 bases, in that order; junction bases with no gene match: 10. For the CDR3, the DNA is TGTGCCAGCAGCCTCCCTGGGGGGGAAGCTTACAATGAGCAGTTCTTC. Translated, it gives CASSLPGGEAYNEQFF.

The chain recombines TRBV29-1 with TRBJ1-2; D possibly corresponds to TRBD1 (5 bases). This CDR3 contains 11 residues. Germline-derived CDR1 and CDR2 are SQVTM and ANQGSEA. The V end lost 4 bases, the J end lost 4 bases, and 7 bases lay between the germline ends. CDR3 sequence reads: CSVADSYGYTF. The CDR3 DNA is TGCAGCGTTGCAGACAGCTATGGCTACACCTTC.

The chain links TRBV5-1 to TRBJ2-6; TRBD2 might be the D (6 bases). Trimming left V 4 bases short and J 4 bases short, with 15 bases between. CDR1 and CDR2 (germline): SGHRS, YFSETQ. This CDR3 is 16 amino acids long. CDR3 in DNA: TGCGCCAGCAGCCCCCTCGGAGGGACCGGGGCCAACGTCCTGACTTTC. It encodes CASSPLGGTGANVLTF.

V usage is TRBV27 and J usage is TRBJ1-2, with no clear D. This CDR3 spans 12 amino acids. V dropped 7 bases and J dropped 0 bases, with 6 bases sitting between them. Germline V CDR1 and CDR2: MNHEY, SMNVEV (reference sequence). The CDR3: CASKGANYGYTF. The CDR3 DNA is TGTGCCAGCAAGGGAGCTAACTATGGCTACACCTTC.

The CDR3 DNA reads as TGTGCCAGCAGCCCCCAGCGTGCGTCCCGCCCGGGGGAGCTGTTTTTT. Its protein product is CASSPQRASRPGELFF. The genes are TRBV9 and TRBJ2-2, with D uncertain. Germline V gives CDR1 SGDLS, CDR2 YYNGEE. V lost 4 bases and J lost 8, with 21 bases in between. The CDR3 totals 16 residues.

V is TRBV7-8 and J is TRBJ2-1; 7 bases agree with TRBD1. The CDR3 spans 13 residues. CDR1 is SGHVS and CDR2 is FQNEAQ in the germline V gene. The V segment lost 4 bases and the J segment 3 bases; nucleotides outside the gene matches: 0. The CDR3 reads CASSWDSYNEQFF. The CDR3 region has the DNA TGTGCCAGCAGCTGGGACAGCTACAATGAGCAGTTCTTC.

The rearrangement joins TRBV10-1 to TRBJ2-7, with 11 bases identical to TRBD1. Germline loops: CDR1 WNHNN, CDR2 SYGVQD (reference sequence). The V gene end was trimmed by 4 bases and the J gene end by 3 bases; junction bases not matched to a gene: 2. This CDR3 region has 14 residues. The CDR3 region is CASSGGTGGYEQYF. CDR3 bases: TGCGCCAGCAGTGGGGGGACAGGGGGCTACGAGCAGTACTTC.

This clone was found once. CDR3 nucleotide sequence: TGTGCCAGCAGTCTCCGAGGGGGCCCCCATCAGCCCCAGCATTTT. This gives the protein CASSLRGGPHQPQHF. The V call is TRBV28, the J call TRBJ1-5, with TRBD1 matching 7 bases. V lost 5 bases, J lost 5 bases, and 9 bases stayed unmatched. CDR3 size: 15 residues. CDR1 is MDHEN and CDR2 is SYDVKM in the germline V gene.

The V call is TRBV14, the J call TRBJ2-1; D gene unclear. Germline CDR1 SGHDN, CDR2 FVKESK. The CDR3 is 15 residues long. Trimming stripped 0 bases from V and 0 bases from J, with 6 bases between. The CDR3 sequence: CASSQEISSYNEQFF. In nucleotides, the CDR3 is TGTGCCAGCAGCCAAGAGATCAGCTCCTACAATGAGCAGTTCTTC.

V and J are TRBV4-1 and TRBJ2-1; possibly TRBD2 for D (7 bases). The CDR3 loop spans 15 amino acids. The V gene lost 0 bases and the J gene lost 5 bases, with 11 bases spanning the gap. Germline CDR1 is MGHRA and CDR2 is YSYEKL. The CDR3, as DNA: TGCGCCAGCAGCCAAGAATGGGGGGGCCACAATGAGCAGTTCTTC. Its protein product is CASSQEWGGHNEQFF.

The chain uses TRBV7-6 and TRBJ1-2, with a weak D call TRBD1 (6 bases). The CDR3 spans 14 residues. V was cut by 5 bases and J by 2 bases, with 12 bases left in between. Per the germline V gene, CDR1 is SGHVS and CDR2 is FNYEAQ. The CDR3: CASSHRDVNYGYTF. CDR3 coding DNA: TGTGCCAGCAGCCACAGGGATGTAAACTATGGCTACACCTTC. Looking up the rest from reference TRBV7-6 and TRBJ1-2 gives the full variable domain: GAGVSQSPRYKVTKRGQDVALRCDPISGHVSLYWYRQALGQGPEFLTYFNYEAQQDKSGLPNDRFSAERPEGSISTLTIQRTEQRDSAMYRCASSHRDVNYGYTFGSGTRLTVV.

The V call is TRBV5-1, the J call TRBJ2-1; possible D gene TRBD2, 6 bases. Trimming took off 4 bases at V and 0 bases at J, with 14 bases between the two ends. Looked up from germline, CDR1 is SGHRS and CDR2 is YFSETQ. The CDR3 is 16 residues long. CDR3 sequence reads: CASSRRAGNSYNEQFF. The CDR3 bases are TGCGCCAGCAGCCGCCGGGCGGGGAACTCCTACAATGAGCAGTTCTTC.

Points on this clone: One end of the junction varies from germline; a read error may be responsible. The V gene is TRBV7-9, the J gene TRBJ1-1; possible D gene TRBD1, 6 bases. This CDR3 is built from 13 residues. The germline V gene has CDR1 SEHNR and CDR2 FQNEAQ (reference sequence). This CDR3 is CSSSNRVNTEAFF. In nucleotides, the CDR3 is TGTTCCAGCAGTAACAGGGTGAACACTGAAGCTTTCTTT.

The chain recombines TRBV5-5 with TRBJ2-1; 12 bases match TRBD2. V was clipped by 4 bases and J by 7 bases; unmatched bases: 9. Germline CDR1 is SGHKS and CDR2 is YYEKEE (reference sequence). CDR3 length: 16 residues. The CDR3 DNA follows: TGTGCCAGCAGCCCGAGGACTAGCGGGATGGTGAATGAGCAGTTCTTC. This gives the protein CASSPRTSGMVNEQFF.

The chain has TRBV29-1 and TRBJ2-7, with TRBD1 identical over 11 bases. CDR1 is SQVTM and CDR2 is ANQGSEA in the germline V gene. The V and J ends lost 7 bases and 0 bases, in that order; junction bases with no gene match: 2. This CDR3 spans 13 amino acids. The CDR3 protein is CSGGQGASYEQYF. The CDR3 DNA is TGCAGCGGTGGACAGGGGGCCTCCTACGAGCAGTACTTC.

V usage is TRBV5-6 and J usage is TRBJ2-1; perhaps TRBD2 as D (5 bases). The germline V gene encodes CDR1 SGHDT and CDR2 YYEEEE. This CDR3 is built from 18 residues. The V end lost 0 bases, the J end lost 5 bases, and 21 bases lay between the germline ends. CDR3: CASSLGVGADQTNNEQFF. The CDR3 coding sequence is TGTGCCAGCAGCTTGGGGGTCGGAGCGGATCAGACGAACAATGAGCAGTTCTTC.

The chain carries TRBV30 and TRBJ2-2; 12 bases are a match to TRBD1. CDR3 length: 14 residues. V gave up 7 bases and J gave up 5 bases; unmatched junction bases: 5. CDR1 is GTSNPN, CDR2 SVGIG, per germline (reference sequence). In nucleotides, the CDR3 is TGTGCCTCGGGGGACAGGGGGCGTACCGGGGAGCTGTTTTTT. It yields the protein CASGDRGRTGELFF.

This sequence joins TRBV11-2 and TRBJ2-2; 7 positions agree with TRBD2. Germline trimming cut 5 bases from V and 6 bases from J; bases unmatched to any gene: 9. Germline V CDR1 and CDR2: SGHAT, FQNNGV. The CDR3 contains 15 residues. CDR3: CASSGETSPPGELFF. The CDR3 coding sequence is TGTGCCAGCAGCGGGGAGACTAGCCCCCCCGGGGAGCTGTTTTTT. The full variable domain, in which reference TRBV11-2 and TRBJ2-2 provide the parts outside the CDR3, is EAGVAQSPRYKIIEKRQSVAFWCNPISGHATLYWYQQILGQGPKLLIQFQNNGVVDDSQLPKDRFSAERLKGVDSTLKIQPAKLEDSAVYLCASSGETSPPGELFFGEGSRLTVL.

The chain recombines TRBV19 with TRBJ2-5, with TRBD2 matching over 9 bases. Looked up from germline, CDR1 is LNHDA and CDR2 is SQIVND (reference sequence). The CDR3 consists of 17 residues. Unmatched junction bases numbered 14, after V lost 9 bases and J lost 0 bases. The CDR3 sequence is CASTAPRTSGHQETQYF. As DNA, the CDR3 is TGTGCCAGCACCGCACCACGTACTAGCGGGCACCAAGAGACCCAGTACTTC.

This clone was seen a single time. The CDR3 nucleotides read TGTGCCAGCAGACGACAGGGCTTGAACACCGGGGAGCTGTTTTTT. Amino acid sequence: CASRRQGLNTGELFF. The chain couples TRBV27 to TRBJ2-2; TRBD1 matches 7 bases. The germline V gene encodes CDR1 MNHEY and CDR2 SMNVEV (reference sequence). There are 15 residues in the CDR3. V trimming: 6 bases; J trimming: 1 base; junction bases outside the gene matches: 5.

The rearrangement links TRBV28 to TRBJ1-1; D is unresolved. Germline CDR1 MDHEN, CDR2 SYDVKM. Trimming stripped 3 bases from V and 5 bases from J, with 10 bases between. The CDR3 is 13 amino acids. CDR3 coding DNA: TGTGCCAGCAGTTTGGGCGGGAGAACTGAAGCTTTCTTT. Its translation is CASSLGGRTEAFF.

The V gene is TRBV19, the J gene TRBJ2-1, with 8 nucleotides matching TRBD1. Losses at the gene ends were 5 bases for V and 6 bases for J; bases not matched to a gene: 6. CDR3 length equals 14 residues. CDR1 and CDR2 (germline): LNHDA, SQIVND (reference sequence). The CDR3 DNA reads TGTGCCAGTAGTCATGGACAGGGAGCCAATGAGCAGTTCTTC. This codes for CASSHGQGANEQFF. The full variable domain, completed using reference TRBV19 and TRBJ2-1, is DGGITQSPKYLFRKEGQNVTLSCEQNLNHDAMYWYRQDPGQGLRLIYYSQIVNDFQKGDIAEGYSVSREKKESFPLTVTSAQKNPTAFYLCASSHGQGANEQFFGPGTRLTVL.